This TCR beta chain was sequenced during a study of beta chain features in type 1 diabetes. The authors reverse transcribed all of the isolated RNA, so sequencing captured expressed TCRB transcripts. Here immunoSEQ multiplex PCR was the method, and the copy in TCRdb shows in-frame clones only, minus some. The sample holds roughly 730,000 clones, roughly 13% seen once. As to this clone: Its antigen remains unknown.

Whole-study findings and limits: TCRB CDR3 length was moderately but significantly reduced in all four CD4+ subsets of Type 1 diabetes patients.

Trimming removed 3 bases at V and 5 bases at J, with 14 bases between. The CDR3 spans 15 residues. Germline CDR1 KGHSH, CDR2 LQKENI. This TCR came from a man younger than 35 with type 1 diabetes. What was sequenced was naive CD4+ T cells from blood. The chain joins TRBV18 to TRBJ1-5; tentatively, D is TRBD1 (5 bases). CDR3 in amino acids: CASSPTGVGDQPQHF. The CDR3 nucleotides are TGTGCCAGCTCACCGACGGGAGTGGGGGATCAGCCCCAGCATTTT.